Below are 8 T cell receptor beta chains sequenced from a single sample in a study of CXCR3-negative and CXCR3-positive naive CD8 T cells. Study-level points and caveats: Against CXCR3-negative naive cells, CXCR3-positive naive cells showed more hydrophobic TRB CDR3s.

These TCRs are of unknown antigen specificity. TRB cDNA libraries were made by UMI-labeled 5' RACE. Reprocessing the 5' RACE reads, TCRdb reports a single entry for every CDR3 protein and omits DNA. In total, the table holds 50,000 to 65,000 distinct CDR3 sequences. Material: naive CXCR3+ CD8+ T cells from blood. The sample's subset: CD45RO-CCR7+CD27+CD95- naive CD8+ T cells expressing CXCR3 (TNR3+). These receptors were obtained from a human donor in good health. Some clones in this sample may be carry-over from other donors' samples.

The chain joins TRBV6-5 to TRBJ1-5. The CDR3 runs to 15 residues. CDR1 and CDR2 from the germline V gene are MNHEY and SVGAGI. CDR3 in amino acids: CASSYAGGNNQPQHF.

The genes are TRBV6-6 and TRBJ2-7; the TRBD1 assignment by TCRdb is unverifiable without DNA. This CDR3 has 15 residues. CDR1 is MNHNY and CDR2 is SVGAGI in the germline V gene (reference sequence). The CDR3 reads CASSDLDSYSYEQYF.

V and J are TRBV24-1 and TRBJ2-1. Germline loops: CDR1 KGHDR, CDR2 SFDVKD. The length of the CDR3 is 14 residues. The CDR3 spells CATSDLIEKDEQFF.

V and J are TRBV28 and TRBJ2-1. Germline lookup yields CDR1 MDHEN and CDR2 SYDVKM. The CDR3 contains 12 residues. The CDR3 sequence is CASSLSYNEQFF.

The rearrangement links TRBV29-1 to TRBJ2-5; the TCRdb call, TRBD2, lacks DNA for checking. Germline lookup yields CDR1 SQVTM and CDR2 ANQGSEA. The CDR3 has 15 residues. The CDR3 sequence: CSVVPAGRFQETQYF.

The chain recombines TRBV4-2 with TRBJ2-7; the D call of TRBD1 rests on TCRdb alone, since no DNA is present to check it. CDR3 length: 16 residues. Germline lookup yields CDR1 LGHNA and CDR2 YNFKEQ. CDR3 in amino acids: CASSQDRGGGSYEQYF.

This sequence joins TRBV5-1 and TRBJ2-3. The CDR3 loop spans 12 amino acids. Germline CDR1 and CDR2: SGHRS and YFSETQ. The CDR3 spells CASTLTGDTQYF.

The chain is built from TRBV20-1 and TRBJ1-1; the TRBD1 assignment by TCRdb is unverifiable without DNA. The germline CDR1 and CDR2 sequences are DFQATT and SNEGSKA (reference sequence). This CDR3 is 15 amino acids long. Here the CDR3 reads CSARVPDRGNTEAFF.